These 20 T cell receptor beta chains originate from one sample sequenced in a study of response to subunit inactivated influenza vaccine. TCRdb reprocessed the RT-PCR reads with MiXCR, giving one entry per CDR3 protein. The table shows some 570,000 distinct CDR3 sequences, with approximately 11% occurring only once. The same sample was also used in a study of T cells expressing NK-cell markers. That study adds: The authors generated TCR beta cDNA through 5'RACE template switching with UMIs.

The specimen was PBMCs from blood, collected on the day of vaccination. All receptors derive from a middle-aged man who received an inactivated influenza vaccine.

This clonotype has only one observation. This sequence joins TRBV6-1 and TRBJ2-7, with D perhaps assigned TRBD1 or TRBD2 (5 bases each). Germline V lookup: CDR1 MNHNS, CDR2 SASEGT. V was trimmed by 5 bases and J by 4 bases, leaving 15 bases between them. The CDR3 totals 14 residues. The CDR3 nucleotides read TGTGCCAGCAGTCAGGGAGTATCAGGTTACGAGCAGTACTTC. As protein: CASSQGVSGYEQYF.

This clonotype has a count of ten or more. This sequence joins TRBV5-1 and TRBJ2-7; D remains unclear. V was pared by 0 bases and J by 3 bases, with 10 bases between. This CDR3 spans 14 amino acids. Per germline, CDR1 SGHRS and CDR2 YFSETQ. The chain's CDR3 is CASSLVDFIYEQYF. CDR3 sequence (DNA): TGCGCCAGCAGCTTGGTGGATTTTATCTACGAGCAGTACTTC. The full variable domain, its missing parts supplied by reference TRBV5-1 and TRBJ2-7, is KAGVTQTPRYLIKTRGQQVTLSCSPISGHRSVSWYQQTPGQGLQFLFEYFSETQRNKGNFPGRFSGRQFSNSRSEMNVSTLELGDSALYLCASSLVDFIYEQYFGPGTRLTVT.

A few counts support this clonotype. The V call is TRBV7-2, the J call TRBJ1-2; a weak D match, TRBD1 (5 bases). V lost 7 bases, J lost 2 bases, and 17 bases lay in between. CDR1 and CDR2 from the germline V gene are SGHTA and FQGNSA. CDR3 size: 15 residues. CDR3: CASILSGGVNYGYTF. In nucleotides, the CDR3 is TGTGCCAGCATCCTTTCGGGGGGGGTAAACTATGGCTACACCTTC.

This clonotype occurred a few times. The chain is built from TRBV6-2 or TRBV6-3 and TRBJ1-5, with a tentative D call TRBD1 (5 bases). The CDR3 is 17 amino acids. From germline, CDR1 is MNHEY and CDR2 SVGEGT. V lost 4 bases and J lost 0, with 16 bases in between. In DNA form, the CDR3 reads TGTGCCAGCAGTTCGTGGGGCAGGAAAAATAGCAATCAGCCCCAGCATTTT. Protein product: CASSSWGRKNSNQPQHF.

This clonotype appeared many times. The rearrangement links TRBV29-1 to TRBJ2-7, with TRBD1 matching 9 bases. The V gene end was trimmed by 7 bases and the J gene end by 3 bases; junction bases not matched to a gene: 4. CDR1 is SQVTM, CDR2 ANQGSEA, per germline. The CDR3 covers 12 residues. In DNA, the CDR3 is TGCAGCGGGGTGGACAGGGGCTACGAGCAGTACTTC. Translating gives CSGVDRGYEQYF.

This clonotype showed up just a few times. V gene TRBV7-2 combines with J gene TRBJ2-1; D is unclear. With 8 bases removed from V and 0 bases from J, the gap between germline ends came to 8 bases. CDR3 length: 13 residues. The germline CDR1 and CDR2 sequences are SGHTA and FQGNSA. CDR3 residues: CASGWNSYNEQFF. The CDR3 nucleotides read TGTGCCAGCGGCTGGAACTCCTACAATGAGCAGTTCTTC.

Points on this clonotype: This may arise from a read error, as a much more abundant clone is one base away. V and J are TRBV18 and TRBJ2-3, with unresolved D. This CDR3 has 16 residues. V was cut by 3 bases and J by 4 bases, with 17 bases left in between. Looked up from germline, CDR1 is KGHSH and CDR2 is LQKENI. The CDR3 bases are TGTGCCAGCTCACCCGTTGCCGGCGTCAGCGCAGATACGCAGTATTTT. Its protein is CASSPVAGVSADTQYF.

The CDR3 reads CSASRVGVGTKQFF. The CDR3 DNA sequence: TGCAGTGCTTCCCGTGTGGGGGTGGGCACTAAGCAGTTCTTC. V usage is TRBV20-1 and J usage is TRBJ2-1; D possibly uses TRBD1 or TRBD2 (5 bases each). V was shortened by 5 bases and J by 11 bases, with 22 bases between the two germline ends. Looked up from germline, CDR1 is DFQATT and CDR2 is SNEGSKA (reference sequence). The length of the CDR3 is 14 residues.

This clonotype has a handful of counts. The chain uses TRBV7-2 and TRBJ2-3; D is possibly TRBD1 or TRBD2 (5 bases each). Germline CDR1 is SGHTA and CDR2 is FQGNSA. The CDR3 is made up of 14 amino acids. V was clipped by 3 bases and J by 5 bases, with 12 bases between them. As DNA, the CDR3 is TGTGCCAGCAGCTTTGGGGGAGTAATAGATACGCAGTATTTT. This codes for CASSFGGVIDTQYF.

The sample holds a few counts of this clonotype. The genes are TRBV28 and TRBJ2-7, with 7 bases aligning to TRBD2. Germline assignment: CDR1 MDHEN and CDR2 SYDVKM. CDR3 length: 16 amino acids. V was pared by 2 bases and J by 3 bases, with 10 bases of the junction left unmatched. The CDR3 DNA is TGTGCCAGCAGTTTACCTCTCCGGGACTACCGCTACGAGCAGTACTTC. Translated: CASSLPLRDYRYEQYF.

The sample holds a few counts of this clonotype. The J gene is TRBJ2-1, the V gene TRBV11-2, with D possibly being TRBD2 (5 bases). V was shortened by 0 bases and J by 12 bases, with 6 bases between the two germline ends. The CDR3 length is 11 residues. Germline assignment: CDR1 SGHAT and CDR2 FQNNGV. The CDR3 loop reads CASSLDAGQFF. CDR3 DNA sequence: TGTGCCAGCAGCTTAGATGCGGGGCAGTTCTTC.

The chain couples TRBV5-1 to TRBJ1-2; D call uncertain. The germline gives CDR1 SGHRS, CDR2 YFSETQ. V gave up 3 bases and J gave up 3 bases, with 6 bases separating them. CDR3 length equals 12 residues. The CDR3 region has the DNA TGCGCCAGCAGCTCAGACCACTATGGCTACACCTTC. Its protein is CASSSDHYGYTF.

This clonotype was found a few times. In DNA, the CDR3 is TGCGCCAGCAGCGCCCTCCTAGCGGGCTACAATGAGCAGTTCTTC. This codes for CASSALLAGYNEQFF. This sequence joins TRBV4-3 and TRBJ2-1; 8 bases align to TRBD2. The length of the CDR3 is 15 residues. Germline trimming cut 5 bases from V and 3 bases from J; bases unmatched to any gene: 6. CDR1 and CDR2 (germline): LGHNA, YSLEER.

This clonotype was detected only a few times. The chain is built from TRBV12-3 or TRBV12-4 and TRBJ2-3; maybe TRBD2 (5 bases). This CDR3 spans 14 amino acids. V was shortened by 0 bases and J by 5 bases, with 9 bases between the two germline ends. The CDR3 spells CASSLAPTKDTQYF. CDR3 in DNA: TGTGCCAGCAGTTTAGCCCCGACTAAAGATACGCAGTATTTT.

The chain links TRBV5-1 to TRBJ2-5, with 7 bases lining up with TRBD2. The CDR3 loop spans 14 amino acids. Trimming at V came to 0 bases and at J to 3 bases, leaving 2 bases not matched to a gene. Germline CDR1 and CDR2: SGHRS and YFSETQ. This CDR3 reads CASSLVGRKETQYF. The CDR3 DNA follows: TGCGCCAGCAGCTTGGTCGGGAGGAAAGAGACCCAGTACTTC.

The J gene is TRBJ2-3, the V gene TRBV9; tentative D call: TRBD2 (5 bases). Germline lookup yields CDR1 SGDLS and CDR2 YYNGEE. The V end was cut by 1 base, the J end by 4 bases, with 7 bases between. This CDR3 is built from 13 residues. The CDR3 region has the DNA TGTGCCAGCAGCGTACAGCGGTCAGATACGCAGTATTTT. This translates into CASSVQRSDTQYF.

The chain uses TRBV7-9 and TRBJ2-3; D might be TRBD1 (6 bases). CDR3 size: 15 residues. The germline V gene encodes CDR1 SEHNR and CDR2 FQNEAQ (reference sequence). The germline V and J ends were trimmed by 4 bases and 6 bases, with 17 bases remaining between them. CDR3 DNA: TGTGCCAGCAGCTCCCCTCAGGGGCTGTCGGATACGCAGTATTTT. Translating it yields CASSSPQGLSDTQYF.

The table lists this clonotype with many counts. This rearrangement joins TRBV20-1 to TRBJ2-1, with TRBD2 as a possible D gene (6 bases). Germline-derived CDR1 and CDR2 are DFQATT and SNEGSKA (reference sequence). V gave up 0 bases and J gave up 2 bases, with 11 bases separating them. The CDR3 contains 15 residues. CDR3 in DNA: TGCAGTGCTAGAGATAGATGGACTACCTACAATGAGCAGTTCTTC. It yields the protein CSARDRWTTYNEQFF.

The chain has TRBV12-3 or TRBV12-4 and TRBJ2-7; perhaps TRBD2 as D (7 bases). Trimming took 5 bases from V and 6 from J, leaving 17 bases between them. There are 14 residues in the CDR3. CDR3 bases: TGTGCCAGCAGTGTAGGGGGGGGCTTGTTCGAGCAGTACTTC. Encoded protein: CASSVGGGLFEQYF.

The chain joins TRBV29-1 to TRBJ2-7; TRBD1 aligns across 7 bases. V trimming: 4 bases; J trimming: 6 bases; junction bases outside the gene matches: 6. The CDR3 length is 12 residues. Germline CDR1 SQVTM, CDR2 ANQGSEA. The CDR3 DNA sequence: TGCAGCGTTGGGGTTACAGGGGTCGAGCAGTACTTC. The encoded protein is CSVGVTGVEQYF.